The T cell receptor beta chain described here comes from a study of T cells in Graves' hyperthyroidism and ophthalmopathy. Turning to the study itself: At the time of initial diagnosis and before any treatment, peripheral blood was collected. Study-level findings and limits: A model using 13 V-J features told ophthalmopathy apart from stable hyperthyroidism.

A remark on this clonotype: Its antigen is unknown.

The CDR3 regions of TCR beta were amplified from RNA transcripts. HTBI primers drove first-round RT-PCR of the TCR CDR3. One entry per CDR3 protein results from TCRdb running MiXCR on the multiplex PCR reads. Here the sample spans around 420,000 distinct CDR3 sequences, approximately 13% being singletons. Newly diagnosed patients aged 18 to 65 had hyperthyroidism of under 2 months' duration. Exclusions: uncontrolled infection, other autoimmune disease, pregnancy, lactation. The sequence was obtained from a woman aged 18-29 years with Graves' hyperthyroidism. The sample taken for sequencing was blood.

This CDR3 reads CSARGSPNSYNEQFF. Written as DNA, the CDR3 is TGCAGTGCTAGGGGCTCCCCGAACTCCTACAATGAGCAGTTCTTC. The chain is built from TRBV20-1 and TRBJ2-1; D unresolved. Between the trimmed V and J ends, which lost 3 bases and 0 bases, there was a span of 12 bases. Per germline, CDR1 DFQATT and CDR2 SNEGSKA (reference sequence). The CDR3 runs to 15 residues.